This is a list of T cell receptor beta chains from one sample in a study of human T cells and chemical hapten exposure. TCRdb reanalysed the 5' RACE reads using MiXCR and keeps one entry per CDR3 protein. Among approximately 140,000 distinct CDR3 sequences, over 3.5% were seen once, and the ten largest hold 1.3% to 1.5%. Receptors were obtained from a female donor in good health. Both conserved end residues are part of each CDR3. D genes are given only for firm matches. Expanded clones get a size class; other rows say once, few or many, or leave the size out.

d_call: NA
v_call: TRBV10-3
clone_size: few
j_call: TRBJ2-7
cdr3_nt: TGTGCCATCTGCCCAAAGACTAGCTACGAGCAGTACTTC
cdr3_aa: CAICPKTSYEQYF

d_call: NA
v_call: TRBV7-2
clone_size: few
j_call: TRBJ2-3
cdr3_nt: TGTGCCAGCAGCCGACCCAGAGATACGCAGTATTTT
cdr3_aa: CASSRPRDTQYF

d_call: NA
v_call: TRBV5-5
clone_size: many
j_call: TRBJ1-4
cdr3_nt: TGTGCCAGCAGCTTGGAAAGTGAAAAACTGTTTTTT
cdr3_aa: CASSLESEKLFF

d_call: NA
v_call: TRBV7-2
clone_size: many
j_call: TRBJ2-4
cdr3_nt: TGTGCCAGCAGCCAACTCCTAGCCAAAAACATTCAGTACTTC
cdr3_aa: CASSQLLAKNIQYF

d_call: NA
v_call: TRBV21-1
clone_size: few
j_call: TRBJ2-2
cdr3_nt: TGTGCCAGCAGCACGAAGTGGGTTAGGCCGTTAACCGGGGAGCTGTTTTTT
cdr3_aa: CASSTKWVRPLTGELFF

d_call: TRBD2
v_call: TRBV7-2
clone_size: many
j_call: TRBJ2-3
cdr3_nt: TGTGCCAGCAGCTTAGTTTTGTTCACTAGCGGGCCAGATACGCAGTATTTT
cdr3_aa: CASSLVLFTSGPDTQYF

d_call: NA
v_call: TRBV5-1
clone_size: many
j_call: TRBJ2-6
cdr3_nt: TGCGCCAGCAGCTTAGCCAGGGGCTCTGGGGCCAACGTCCTGACTTTC
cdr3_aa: CASSLARGSGANVLTF

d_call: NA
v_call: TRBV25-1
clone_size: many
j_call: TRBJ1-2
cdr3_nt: TGTGCCAGCAGTGTCCAGGGAGTGGGCGGCTACACCTTC
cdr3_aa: CASSVQGVGGYTF

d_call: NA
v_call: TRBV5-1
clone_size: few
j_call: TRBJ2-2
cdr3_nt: TGCGCCAGCAGGGGCCCTACTCCGAACACCGGGGAGCTGTTTTTT
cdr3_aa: CASRGPTPNTGELFF

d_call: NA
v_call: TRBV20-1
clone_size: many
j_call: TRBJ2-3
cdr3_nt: TGCAGTGCTAGAGGCCCGGGGACAGATACGCAGTATTTT
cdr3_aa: CSARGPGTDTQYF

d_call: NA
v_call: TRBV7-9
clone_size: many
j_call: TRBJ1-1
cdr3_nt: TGTGCCAGCAGCTTAGATGGTGAAGCTGAAGCTTTCTTT
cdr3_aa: CASSLDGEAEAFF

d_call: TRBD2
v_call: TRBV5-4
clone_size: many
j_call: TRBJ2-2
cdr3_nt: TGTGCCAGCAGCTTGGCGCGGGGGGCAGACACCGGGGAGCTGTTTTTT
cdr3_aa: CASSLARGADTGELFF

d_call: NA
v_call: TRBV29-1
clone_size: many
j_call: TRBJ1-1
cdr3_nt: TGCAGCGCTTCTACAGGATGGGACACTGAAGCTTTCTTT
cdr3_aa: CSASTGWDTEAFF

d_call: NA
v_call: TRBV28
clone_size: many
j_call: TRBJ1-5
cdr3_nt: TGTGCCAGCAGTTTATCCGGACACAATCAGCCCCAGCATTTT
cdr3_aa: CASSLSGHNQPQHF

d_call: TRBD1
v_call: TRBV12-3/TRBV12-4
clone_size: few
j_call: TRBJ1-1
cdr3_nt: TGTGCCAGCAGTTATCGACAGGGGGCTTTGTGGGACACTGAAGCTTTCTTT
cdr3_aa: CASSYRQGALWDTEAFF

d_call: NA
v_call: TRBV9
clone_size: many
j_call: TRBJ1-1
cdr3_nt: TGTGCCAGCAGCGTAGACTGGAACACTGAAGCTTTCTTT
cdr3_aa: CASSVDWNTEAFF

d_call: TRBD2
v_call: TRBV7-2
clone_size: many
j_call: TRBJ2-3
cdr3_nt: TGTGCCAGCAGCATAACTAGCGGGGGGGCCGCAATGGATACGCAGTATTTT
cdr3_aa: CASSITSGGAAMDTQYF

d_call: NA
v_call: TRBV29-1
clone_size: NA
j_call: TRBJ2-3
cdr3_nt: TGCAGCGTTGAAACGGGGTTGCCGCCGGGGACGCAGTATTTT
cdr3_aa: CSVETGLPPGTQYF

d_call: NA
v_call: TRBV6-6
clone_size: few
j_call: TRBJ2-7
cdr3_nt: TGTGCCTCAGCCCGGGGGCGCTTTGGGGACGAGCAGTACTTC
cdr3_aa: CASARGRFGDEQYF

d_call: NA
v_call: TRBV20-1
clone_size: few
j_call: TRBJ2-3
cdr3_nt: TGCAGTGCTAGAGTCTCCGCAGATACGCAGTATTTT
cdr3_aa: CSARVSADTQYF

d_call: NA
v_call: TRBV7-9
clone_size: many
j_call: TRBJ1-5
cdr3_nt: TGTGCCAGCAGCACCGGGAGGCAGCCCCAGCATTTT
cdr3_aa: CASSTGRQPQHF

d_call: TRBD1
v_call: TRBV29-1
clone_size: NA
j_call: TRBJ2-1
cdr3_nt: TGCAGCGTTGTTAGTTACAGACAGGGCGGCTATGAGCAGTTCTTC
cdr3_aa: CSVVSYRQGGYEQFF

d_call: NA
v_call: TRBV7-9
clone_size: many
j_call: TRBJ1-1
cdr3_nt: TGTGCCAGCAGCTTTGGAGTCCCGAGGGACACTGAAGCTTTCTTT
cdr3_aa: CASSFGVPRDTEAFF

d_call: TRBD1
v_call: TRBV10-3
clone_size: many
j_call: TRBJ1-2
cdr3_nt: TGTGCCATAACCGGGACAGGGGGTAACTATGGCTACACCTTC
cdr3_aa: CAITGTGGNYGYTF

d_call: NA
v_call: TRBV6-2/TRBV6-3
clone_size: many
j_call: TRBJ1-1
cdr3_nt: TGTGCCAGCAGCCCCGTTGGCCCCCTAGGCACTGAAGCTTTCTTT
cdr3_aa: CASSPVGPLGTEAFF

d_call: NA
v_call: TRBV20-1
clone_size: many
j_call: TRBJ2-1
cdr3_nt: TGCAGTGCTAGAGATCCGTGGGTTGAGGGGGGCCGGAACAATGAGCAGTTCTTC
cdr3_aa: CSARDPWVEGGRNNEQFF

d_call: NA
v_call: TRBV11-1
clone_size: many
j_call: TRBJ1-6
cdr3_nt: TGTGCCAGCAGCTTAGTACGGGATTCACCCCTCCACTTT
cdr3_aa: CASSLVRDSPLHF

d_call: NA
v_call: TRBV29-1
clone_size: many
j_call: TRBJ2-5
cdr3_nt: TGCAGCGTTGATCGGCGCGGTAGGGGAGAGACCCAGTACTTC
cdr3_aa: CSVDRRGRGETQYF

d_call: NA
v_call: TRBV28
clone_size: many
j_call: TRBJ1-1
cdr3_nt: TGTGCCAGCAGTTTCAGAGGTGGCCCCGGAGGGACTGAAGCTTTCTTT
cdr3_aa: CASSFRGGPGGTEAFF

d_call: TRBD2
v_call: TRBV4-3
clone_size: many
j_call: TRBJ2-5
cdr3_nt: TGCGCCAGCAGCCAACGCCTGACTAGCGGGGGGGAATTGGAGACCCAGTACTTC
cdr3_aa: CASSQRLTSGGELETQYF

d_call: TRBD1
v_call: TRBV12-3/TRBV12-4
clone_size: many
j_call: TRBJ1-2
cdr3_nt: TGTGCCAGCAGGGGACAGGGGGCTCGCTATGGCTACACCTTC
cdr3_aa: CASRGQGARYGYTF

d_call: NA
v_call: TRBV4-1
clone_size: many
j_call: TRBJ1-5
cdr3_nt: TGCGCCAGCAGCCAAGATGGCTCTGGGCAGCCCCAGCATTTT
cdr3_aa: CASSQDGSGQPQHF

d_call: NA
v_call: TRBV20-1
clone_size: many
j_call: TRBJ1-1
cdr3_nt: TGCAGTGCTAGAGGGCGCCTCGGTCAGTCCGCTTTCTTT
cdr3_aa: CSARGRLGQSAFF